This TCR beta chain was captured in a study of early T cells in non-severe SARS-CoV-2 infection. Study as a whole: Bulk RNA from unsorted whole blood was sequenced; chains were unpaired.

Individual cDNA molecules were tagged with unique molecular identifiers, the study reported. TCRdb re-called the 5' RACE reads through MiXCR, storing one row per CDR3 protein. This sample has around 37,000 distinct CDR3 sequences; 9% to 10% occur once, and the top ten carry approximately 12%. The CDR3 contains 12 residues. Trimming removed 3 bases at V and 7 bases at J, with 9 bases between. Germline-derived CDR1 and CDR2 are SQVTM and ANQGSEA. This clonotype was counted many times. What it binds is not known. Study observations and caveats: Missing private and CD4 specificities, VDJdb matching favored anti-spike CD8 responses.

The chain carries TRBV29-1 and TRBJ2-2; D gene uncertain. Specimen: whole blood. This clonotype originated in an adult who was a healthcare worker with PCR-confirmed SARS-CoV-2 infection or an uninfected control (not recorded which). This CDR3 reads CSVESGFGELFF. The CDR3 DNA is TGCAGCGTTGAGTCGGGTTTCGGGGAGCTGTTTTTT.